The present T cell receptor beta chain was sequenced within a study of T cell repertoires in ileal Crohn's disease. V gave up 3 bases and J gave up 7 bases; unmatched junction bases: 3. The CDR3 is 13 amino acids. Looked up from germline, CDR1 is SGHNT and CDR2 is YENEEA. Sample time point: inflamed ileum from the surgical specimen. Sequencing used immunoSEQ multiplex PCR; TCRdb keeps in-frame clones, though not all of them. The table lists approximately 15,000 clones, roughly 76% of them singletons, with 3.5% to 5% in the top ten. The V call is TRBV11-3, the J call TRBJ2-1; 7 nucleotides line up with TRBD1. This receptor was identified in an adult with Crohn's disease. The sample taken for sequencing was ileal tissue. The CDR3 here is CASSFQDRNEQFF. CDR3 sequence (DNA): TGTGCCAGCAGCTTTCAGGACAGGAATGAGCAGTTCTTC. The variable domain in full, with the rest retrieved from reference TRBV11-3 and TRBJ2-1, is EAGVVQSPRYKIIEKKQPVAFWCNPISGHNTLYWYLQNLGQGPELLIRYENEEAVDDSQLPKDRFSAERLKGVDSTLKIQPAELGDSAVYLCASSFQDRNEQFFGPGTRLTVL.